These 15 T cell receptor beta chains came from one sample sequenced in a study of T cell repertoires in cytomegalovirus infection. No antigen has been assigned to these receptors. MiXCR, run by TCRdb on the reads, gives a single entry per CDR3 protein. Here the sample spans more than 250,000 distinct CDR3 sequences, more than 20% being singletons. The material sequenced was cultured PBMCs, taken from culture after CMV antigen stimulation. The receptors derive from a human donor in good health (CMV status not recorded). Some clones in this sample may be carry-over from other donors' samples.

This clonotype was seen a single time. Mismatch with germline at one junction end may stem from a read error. The gene calls are TRBV6-2 or TRBV6-3 and TRBJ2-7, with 12 bases lining up with TRBD2. The V gene's germline CDR1 is MNHEY and CDR2 SVGEGT. The CDR3 contains 16 residues. CDR3 coding DNA: TGTGCCAGCAGACGACCTGGGACTAGCGGGTCCTGCGAGCAGTACTTC. Protein sequence: CASRRPGTSGSCEQYF.

The chain employs TRBV10-3 and TRBJ2-1; 14 bases are a match to TRBD2. Germline CDR1 ENHRY, CDR2 SYGVKD. There are 15 residues in the CDR3. V trimming: 4 bases; J trimming: 6 bases; junction bases outside the gene matches: 2. The chain's CDR3 is CAISAGTSGGNEQFF. CDR3 nucleotides: TGTGCCATCAGTGCCGGGACTAGCGGGGGCAATGAGCAGTTCTTC.

J is TRBJ2-7 and V is TRBV7-2; D perhaps matches TRBD2 (5 bases). CDR3 size: 13 residues. Germline CDR1 SGHTA, CDR2 FQGNSA. Between the trimmed V and J ends, which lost 5 bases and 4 bases, there was a span of 12 bases. In nucleotides, the CDR3 is TGTGCCAGCAGCACCGTACCGGGGTACGAGCAGTACTTC. The encoded protein is CASSTVPGYEQYF.

This clonotype came up a few times. V gene TRBV6-6 combines with J gene TRBJ1-5, with TRBD1 matching 8 bases. CDR1 is MNHNY and CDR2 is SVGAGI in the germline V gene (reference sequence). The length of the CDR3 is 19 residues. J gave up 0 bases and V 4 bases, and 14 bases lay outside the gene matches. As DNA, the CDR3 is TGTGCCAGCAGTTCATATAGACAGGGGAAAGGGGCTAGCAATCAGCCCCAGCATTTT. As protein: CASSSYRQGKGASNQPQHF.

This CDR3 is CSARWGSNTEAFF. The CDR3 DNA reads as TGCAGTGCTAGATGGGGCAGTAACACTGAAGCTTTCTTT. The chain carries TRBV20-1 and TRBJ1-1; maybe TRBD1 (5 bases). This CDR3 has 13 amino acids. Germline loops: CDR1 DFQATT, CDR2 SNEGSKA (reference sequence). Trimming left V 2 bases short and J 2 bases short, with 9 bases between.

The chain recombines TRBV7-2 with TRBJ2-7; D gene unclear. Looked up from germline, CDR1 is SGHTA and CDR2 is FQGNSA. The CDR3 covers 13 residues. V lost 5 bases and J lost 4, with 12 bases in between. CDR3: CASSRAREYEQYF. The CDR3 DNA reads as TGTGCCAGCAGCAGAGCCAGAGAGTACGAGCAGTACTTC.

This clonotype came up a few times. The CDR3 is CASSKARGGGSPQHF. As DNA, the CDR3 is TGTGCCAGCAGCAAAGCCAGGGGGGGGGGTAGTCCCCAGCATTTT. The chain couples TRBV6-6 to TRBJ1-5, with 7 bases lining up with TRBD1. Unmatched junction bases numbered 15, after V lost 6 bases and J lost 10 bases. The CDR3 loop spans 15 amino acids. Per the germline V gene, CDR1 is MNHNY and CDR2 is SVGAGI (reference sequence).

This clonotype was picked up many times. This rearrangement joins TRBV7-9 to TRBJ1-2, with a tentative D call TRBD1 (6 bases). The CDR3 has 13 residues. Germline V gene data show CDR1 as SEHNR and CDR2 as FQNEAQ (reference sequence). V was pared by 7 bases and J by 4 bases, with 13 bases between. In DNA, the CDR3 is TGTGCCAGCATCCCGACAGGAGCCTATGGCTACACCTTC. Translating gives CASIPTGAYGYTF.

This clonotype has more than one count but fewer than ten. V usage is TRBV7-2 and J usage is TRBJ2-2; 7 bases align to TRBD1. With V trimmed by 1 base and J by 5 bases, 1 base remained unmatched. Germline V CDR1 and CDR2: SGHTA, FQGNSA. The CDR3 sequence is 14 residues long. The CDR3 DNA is TGTGCCAGCAGCTTAGAGGGGGCGACCGGGGAGCTGTTTTTT. It yields the protein CASSLEGATGELFF.

The sample holds a few counts of this clonotype. One base away lies a much larger clone, so this may be a sequencing read error. The chain uses TRBV5-6 and TRBJ2-1; no firm D call. From germline, CDR1 is SGHDT and CDR2 YYEEEE. The CDR3 has 13 amino acids. V lost 3 bases, J lost 2 bases, and 6 bases lay in between. CDR3 residues: CASSSQPYNEQFF. The CDR3 DNA follows: TGTGCCAGCAGCTCCCAGCCCTACAATGAGCAGTTCTTC.

V and J are TRBV28 and TRBJ1-1, with D possibly being TRBD1 (6 bases). Germline V gene lookup returns CDR1 MDHEN and CDR2 SYDVKM. V lost 5 bases and J lost 8, with 21 bases in between. The CDR3 runs to 15 residues. The CDR3 sequence: CASSQPRGRNREAFF. As DNA, the CDR3 is TGTGCCAGCAGTCAACCCAGGGGCCGGAACAGGGAAGCTTTCTTT.

The V call is TRBV11-2, the J call TRBJ2-1, with D perhaps matching TRBD1 (7 bases). Looked up from germline, CDR1 is SGHAT and CDR2 is FQNNGV. There are 15 residues in the CDR3. V lost 1 base, J lost 5 bases, and 12 bases lay in between. CDR3 nucleotide sequence: TGTGCCAGCAGCTTAGCGGGGGACAGTCACAATGAGCAGTTCTTC. The encoded protein is CASSLAGDSHNEQFF.

The genes are TRBV29-1 and TRBJ1-5; TRBD1 matches at 7 bases. Looked up from germline, CDR1 is SQVTM and CDR2 is ANQGSEA. The trim removed 6 bases at V and 7 bases at J, leaving 12 bases unmatched. This CDR3 region has 14 residues. CDR3 nucleotide sequence: TGCAGCGTGTTGACAGGGATAGGGAAACAGCCCCAGCATTTT. Its protein product is CSVLTGIGKQPQHF.

This clonotype was seen just once. In DNA, the CDR3 is TGTGCCAGTTCGAGCCGACAGAGGTTTCAAAATGAGCAGTTCTTC. It specifies CASSSRQRFQNEQFF. The genes are TRBV6-2 or TRBV6-3 and TRBJ2-1, with D perhaps matching TRBD1 (5 bases). Germline-derived CDR1 and CDR2 are MNHEY and SVGEGT. This CDR3 is 15 amino acids long. The V end was cut by 9 bases, the J end by 7 bases, with 22 bases between.

The sample holds many counts of this clonotype. This chain connects TRBV2 to TRBJ2-3, with 7 bases aligning to TRBD2. Unmatched junction bases numbered 5, after V lost 6 bases and J lost 2 bases. There are 14 residues in the CDR3. The germline CDR1 and CDR2 sequences are SNHLY and FYNNEI. The CDR3 loop is CASSRDYYTDTQYF. For the CDR3, the DNA is TGTGCCAGCAGCCGGGACTACTACACAGATACGCAGTATTTT.